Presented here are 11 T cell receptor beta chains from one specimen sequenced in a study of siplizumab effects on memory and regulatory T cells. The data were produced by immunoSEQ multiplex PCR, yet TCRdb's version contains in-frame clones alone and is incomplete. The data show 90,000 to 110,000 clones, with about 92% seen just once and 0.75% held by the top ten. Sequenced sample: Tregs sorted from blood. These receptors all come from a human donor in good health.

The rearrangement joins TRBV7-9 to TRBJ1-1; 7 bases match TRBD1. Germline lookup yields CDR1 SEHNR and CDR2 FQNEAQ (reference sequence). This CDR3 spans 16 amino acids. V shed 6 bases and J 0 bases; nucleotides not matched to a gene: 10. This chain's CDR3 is CASSADRALLNTEAFF. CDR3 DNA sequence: TGTGCCAGCAGTGCCGACAGGGCTCTTCTGAACACTGAAGCTTTCTTT.

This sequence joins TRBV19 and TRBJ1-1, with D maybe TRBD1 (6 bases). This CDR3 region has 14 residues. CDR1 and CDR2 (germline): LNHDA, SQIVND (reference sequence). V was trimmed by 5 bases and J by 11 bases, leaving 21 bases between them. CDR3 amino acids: CASSVQTVPGEAFF. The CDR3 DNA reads TGTGCCAGTAGTGTGCAGACCGTACCAGGGGAGGCTTTCTTT.

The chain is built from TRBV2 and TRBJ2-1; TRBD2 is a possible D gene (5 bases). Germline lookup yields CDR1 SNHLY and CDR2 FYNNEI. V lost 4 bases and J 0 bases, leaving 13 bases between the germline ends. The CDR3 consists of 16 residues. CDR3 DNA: TGTGCCAGCAGTGCGCAGCGGCCTAGCTCCTACAATGAGCAGTTCTTC. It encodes CASSAQRPSSYNEQFF.

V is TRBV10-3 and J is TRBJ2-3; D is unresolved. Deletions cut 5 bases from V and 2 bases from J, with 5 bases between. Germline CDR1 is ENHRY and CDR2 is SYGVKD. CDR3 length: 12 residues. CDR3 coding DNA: TGTGCCATCAGTACGAACACAGATACGCAGTATTTT. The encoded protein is CAISTNTDTQYF.

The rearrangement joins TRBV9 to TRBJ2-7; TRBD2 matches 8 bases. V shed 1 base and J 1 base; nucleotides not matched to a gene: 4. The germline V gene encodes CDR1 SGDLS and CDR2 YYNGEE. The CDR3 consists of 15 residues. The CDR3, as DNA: TGTGCCAGCAGCGTAAGGCCTAGCGGGTCCTACGAGCAGTACTTC. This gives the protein CASSVRPSGSYEQYF.

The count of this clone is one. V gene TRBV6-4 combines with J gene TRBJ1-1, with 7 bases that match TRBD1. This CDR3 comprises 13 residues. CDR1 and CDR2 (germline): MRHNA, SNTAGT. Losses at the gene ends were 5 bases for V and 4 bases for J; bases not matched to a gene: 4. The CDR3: CASSSHRGTEAFF. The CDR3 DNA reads TGTGCCAGCAGTAGCCACAGGGGCACTGAAGCTTTCTTT.

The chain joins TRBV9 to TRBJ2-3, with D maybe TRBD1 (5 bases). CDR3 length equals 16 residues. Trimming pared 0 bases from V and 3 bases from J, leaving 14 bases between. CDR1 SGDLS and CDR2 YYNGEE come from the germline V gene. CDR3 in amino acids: CASSVGYRYPTDTQYF. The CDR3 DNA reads TGTGCCAGCAGCGTAGGGTACAGGTACCCTACAGATACGCAGTATTTT.

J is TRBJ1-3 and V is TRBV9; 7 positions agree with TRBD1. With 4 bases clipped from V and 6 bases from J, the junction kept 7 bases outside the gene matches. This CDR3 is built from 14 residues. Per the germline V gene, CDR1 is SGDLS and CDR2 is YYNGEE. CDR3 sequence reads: CASSPGQRINTIYF. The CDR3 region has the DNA TGTGCCAGCAGCCCGGGACAGAGAATAAACACCATATATTTT.

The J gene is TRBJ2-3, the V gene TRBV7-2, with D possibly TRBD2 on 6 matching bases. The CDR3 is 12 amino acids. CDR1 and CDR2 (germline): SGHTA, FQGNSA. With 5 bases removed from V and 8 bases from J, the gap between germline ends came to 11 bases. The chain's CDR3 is CASSLDGGTQYF. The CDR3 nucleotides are TGTGCCAGCAGCCTGGACGGGGGTACGCAGTATTTT. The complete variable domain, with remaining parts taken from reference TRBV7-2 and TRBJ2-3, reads GAGVSQSPSNKVTEKGKDVELRCDPISGHTALYWYRQSLGQGLEFLIYFQGNSAPDKSGLPSDRFSAERTGGSVSTLTIQRTQQEDSAVYLCASSLDGGTQYFGPGTRLTVL.

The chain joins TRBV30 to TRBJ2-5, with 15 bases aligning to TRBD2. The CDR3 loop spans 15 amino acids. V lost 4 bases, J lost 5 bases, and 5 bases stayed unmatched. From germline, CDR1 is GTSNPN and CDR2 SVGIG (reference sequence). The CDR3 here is CAWTGTSGRRETQYF. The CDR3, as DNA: TGTGCCTGGACCGGGACTAGCGGGAGGAGGGAGACCCAGTACTTC.

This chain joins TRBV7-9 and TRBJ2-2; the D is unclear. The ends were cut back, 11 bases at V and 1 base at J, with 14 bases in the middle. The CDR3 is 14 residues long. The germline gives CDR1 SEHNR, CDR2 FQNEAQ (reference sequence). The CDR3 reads CALGLPLNTGELFF. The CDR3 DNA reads TGTGCCCTGGGGTTGCCCTTGAACACCGGGGAGCTGTTTTTT.